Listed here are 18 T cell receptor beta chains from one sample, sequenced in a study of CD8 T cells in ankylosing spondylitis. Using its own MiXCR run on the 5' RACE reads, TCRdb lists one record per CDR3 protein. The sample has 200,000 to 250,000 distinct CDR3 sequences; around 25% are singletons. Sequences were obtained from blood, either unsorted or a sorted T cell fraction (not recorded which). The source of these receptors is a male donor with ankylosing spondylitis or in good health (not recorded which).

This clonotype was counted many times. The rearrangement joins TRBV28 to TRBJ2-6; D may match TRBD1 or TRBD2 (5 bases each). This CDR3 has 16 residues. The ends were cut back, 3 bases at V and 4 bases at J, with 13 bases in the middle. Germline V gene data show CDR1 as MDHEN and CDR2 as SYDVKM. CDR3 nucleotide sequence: TGTGCCAGCAGTTTCCCCGGGACCGCCGGGGCCAACGTCCTGACTTTC. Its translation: CASSFPGTAGANVLTF.

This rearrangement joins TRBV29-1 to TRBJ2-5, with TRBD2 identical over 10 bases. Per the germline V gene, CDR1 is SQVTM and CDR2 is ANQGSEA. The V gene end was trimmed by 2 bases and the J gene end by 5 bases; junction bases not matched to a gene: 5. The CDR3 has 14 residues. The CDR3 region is CSVELLAGVETQYF. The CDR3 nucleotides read TGCAGCGTTGAACTCCTAGCGGGAGTTGAGACCCAGTACTTC.

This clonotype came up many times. The CDR3: CASSKEGGMNTEAFF. DNA for the CDR3: TGCGCCAGCAGTAAGGAAGGCGGAATGAACACTGAAGCTTTCTTT. The rearrangement links TRBV5-1 to TRBJ1-1; D gene ambiguous. The CDR3 consists of 15 residues. CDR1 and CDR2 from the germline V gene are SGHRS and YFSETQ. Trimming took off 5 bases at V and 0 bases at J, with 14 bases between the two ends.

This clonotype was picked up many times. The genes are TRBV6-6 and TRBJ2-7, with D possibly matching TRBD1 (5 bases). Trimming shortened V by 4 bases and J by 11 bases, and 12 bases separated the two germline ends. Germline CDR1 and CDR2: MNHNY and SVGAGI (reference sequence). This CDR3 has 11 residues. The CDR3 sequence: CASSLGAPKYF. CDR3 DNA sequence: TGTGCCAGCAGTTTAGGGGCGCCCAAGTACTTC.

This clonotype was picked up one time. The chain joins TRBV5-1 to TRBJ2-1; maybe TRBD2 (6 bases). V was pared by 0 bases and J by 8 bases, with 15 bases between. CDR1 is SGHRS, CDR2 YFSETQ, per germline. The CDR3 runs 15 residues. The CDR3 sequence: CASSLGGDLWDEQFF. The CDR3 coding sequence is TGCGCCAGCAGCTTGGGGGGGGACCTTTGGGATGAGCAGTTCTTC.

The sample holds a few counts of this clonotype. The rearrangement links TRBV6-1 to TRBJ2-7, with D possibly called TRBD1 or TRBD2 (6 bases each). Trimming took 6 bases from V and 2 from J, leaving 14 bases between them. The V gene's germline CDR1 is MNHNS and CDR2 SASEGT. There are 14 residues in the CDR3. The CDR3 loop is CASSVRGPAYEQYF. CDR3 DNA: TGTGCCAGCAGCGTACGGGGGCCGGCCTACGAGCAGTACTTC.

Written as DNA, the CDR3 is TGCAGTGCTAGAGATCTGGCAAGGGGCACTGAAGCTTTCTTT. It yields the protein CSARDLARGTEAFF. The V call is TRBV20-1, the J call TRBJ1-1, with D possibly being TRBD1 (5 bases). The germline gives CDR1 DFQATT, CDR2 SNEGSKA (reference sequence). The CDR3 length is 14 residues. Trimming cost V 0 bases and J 4 bases, with 12 bases left between them.

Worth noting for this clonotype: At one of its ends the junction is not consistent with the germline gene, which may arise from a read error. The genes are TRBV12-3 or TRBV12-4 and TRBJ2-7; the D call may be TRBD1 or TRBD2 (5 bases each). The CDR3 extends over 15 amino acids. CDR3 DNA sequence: TGTGCCAGCGGTTTATACTCAGGGACCCTCTACGAGCAGTACTTC. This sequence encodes CASGLYSGTLYEQYF.

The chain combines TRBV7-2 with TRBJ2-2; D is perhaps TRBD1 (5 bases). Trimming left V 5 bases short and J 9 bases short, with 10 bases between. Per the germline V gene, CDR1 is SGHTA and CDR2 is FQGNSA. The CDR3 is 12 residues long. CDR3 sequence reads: CASSLGAWELFF. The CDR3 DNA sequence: TGTGCCAGCAGCCTAGGGGCCTGGGAGCTGTTTTTT.

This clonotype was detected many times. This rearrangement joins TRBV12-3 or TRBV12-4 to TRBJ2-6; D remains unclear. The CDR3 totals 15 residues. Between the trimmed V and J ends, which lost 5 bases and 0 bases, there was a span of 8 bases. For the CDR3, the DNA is TGTGCCAGCAGTGGGATGCGCTCTGGGGCCAACGTCCTGACTTTC. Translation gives CASSGMRSGANVLTF.

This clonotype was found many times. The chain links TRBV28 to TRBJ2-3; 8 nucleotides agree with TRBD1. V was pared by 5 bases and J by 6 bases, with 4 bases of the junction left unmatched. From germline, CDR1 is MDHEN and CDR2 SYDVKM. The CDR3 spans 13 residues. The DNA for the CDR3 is TGTGCCAGCAGTAGTCGACAGGGGGATACGCAGTATTTT. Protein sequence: CASSSRQGDTQYF.

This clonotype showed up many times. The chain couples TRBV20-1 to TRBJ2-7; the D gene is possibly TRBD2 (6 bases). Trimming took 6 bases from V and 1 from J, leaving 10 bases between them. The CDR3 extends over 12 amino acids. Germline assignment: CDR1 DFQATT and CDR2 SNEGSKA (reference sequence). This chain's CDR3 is CSAASASYEQYF. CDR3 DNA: TGCAGTGCCGCTAGCGCGTCCTACGAGCAGTACTTC.

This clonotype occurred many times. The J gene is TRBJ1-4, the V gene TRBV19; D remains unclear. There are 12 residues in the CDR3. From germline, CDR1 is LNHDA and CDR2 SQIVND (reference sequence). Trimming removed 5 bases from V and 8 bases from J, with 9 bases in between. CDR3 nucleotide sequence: TGTGCCAGTAGTGGCTTGGAAGAAAAACTGTTTTTT. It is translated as CASSGLEEKLFF.

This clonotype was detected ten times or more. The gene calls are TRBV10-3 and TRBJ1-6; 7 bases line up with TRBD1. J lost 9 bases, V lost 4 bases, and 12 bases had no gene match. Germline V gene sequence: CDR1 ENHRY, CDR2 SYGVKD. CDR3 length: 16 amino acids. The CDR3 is CAISAGKGAGGSPLHF. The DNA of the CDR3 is TGTGCCATCAGTGCCGGGAAGGGGGCTGGTGGTTCACCCCTCCACTTT.

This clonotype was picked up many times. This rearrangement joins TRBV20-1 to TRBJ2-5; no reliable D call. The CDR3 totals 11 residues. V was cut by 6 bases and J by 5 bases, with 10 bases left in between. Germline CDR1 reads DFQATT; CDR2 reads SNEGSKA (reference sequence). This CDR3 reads CSAVSLETQYF. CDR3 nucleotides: TGCAGTGCCGTAAGTCTGGAGACCCAGTACTTC.

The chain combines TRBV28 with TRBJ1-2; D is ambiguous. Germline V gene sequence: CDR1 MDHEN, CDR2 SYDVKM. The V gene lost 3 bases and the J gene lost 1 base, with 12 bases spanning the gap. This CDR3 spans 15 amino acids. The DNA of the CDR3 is TGTGCCAGCAGTTTTGGCGGCGGTATTAACTATGGCTACACCTTC. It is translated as CASSFGGGINYGYTF.

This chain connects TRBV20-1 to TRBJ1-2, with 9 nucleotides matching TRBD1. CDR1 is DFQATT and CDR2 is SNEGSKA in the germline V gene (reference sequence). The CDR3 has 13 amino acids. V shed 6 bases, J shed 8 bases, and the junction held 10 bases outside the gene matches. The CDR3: CSATDRGKGGYTF. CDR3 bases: TGCAGTGCGACTGACAGGGGGAAAGGAGGCTACACCTTC.

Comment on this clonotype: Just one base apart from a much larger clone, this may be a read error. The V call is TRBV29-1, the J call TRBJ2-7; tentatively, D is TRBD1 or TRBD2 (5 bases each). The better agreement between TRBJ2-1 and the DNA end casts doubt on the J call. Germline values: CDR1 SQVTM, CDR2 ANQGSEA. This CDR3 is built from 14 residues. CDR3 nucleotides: TGCAGCGTCACTTCGGGACCCCCACGCTACGAGCAGTTCTTC. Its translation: CSVTSGPPRYEQFF.